The source of this T cell receptor (beta chain) is a study of blood T cell repertoires in COVID-19. Background on the study: The United States, Italy and Spain were the sources of the acute and convalescent COVID-19 samples. The cDNA or gDNA used as material had been derived from T cells, B-cell-depleted T cells, or PBMCs.

CDR3 length equals 13 residues. Trimming pared 3 bases from V and 4 bases from J, leaving 9 bases between. Per the authors' pipeline: By means of reference gene primer amplification, nucleated cell counts were estimated. The repertoire was sequenced with immunoSEQ multiplex PCR; TCRdb's copy has only in-frame clones and lacks some. From that table come the V and J calls and clone size; the DNA was used to work out D and trimming. The sample holds about 190,000 clones, roughly 86% seen once. The genes are TRBV12-3 or TRBV12-4 and TRBJ1-1; D not resolved. The sample comprised PBMCs or T cells enriched from blood (not recorded which). The sequence came from a middle-aged man with acute COVID-19. CDR3 in amino acids: CASSFGGITEAFF. The CDR3 bases are TGTGCCAGCAGTTTTGGAGGAATCACTGAAGCTTTCTTT.